This T cell receptor beta chain is from a study of T cell changes during pregnancy in multiple sclerosis. The CDR3 totals 17 residues. Profiled with immunoSEQ multiplex PCR; TCRdb holds only in-frame clones, not every one. The sample comprises 40,000 to 50,000 clones, 90% to 95% of which are singletons, and roughly 7.4% rests with the top ten. The V and J genes are TRBV21-1 and TRBJ2-7; the D call TRBD1 from the table was never checked on the DNA. TRBV21-1 is noted as a pseudogene. This receptor was obtained from a female donor with multiple sclerosis, enrolled in a pregnancy study. The source material was CD8+ T cells from peripheral blood mononuclear cells, sampled in the third trimester of pregnancy. The CDR3, as DNA: TGTGCCAGCAGCAAAGAGGGGGACAGATGCCTTACCTACGAGCAGTACTTC. The encoded protein is CASSKEGDRCLTYEQYF.